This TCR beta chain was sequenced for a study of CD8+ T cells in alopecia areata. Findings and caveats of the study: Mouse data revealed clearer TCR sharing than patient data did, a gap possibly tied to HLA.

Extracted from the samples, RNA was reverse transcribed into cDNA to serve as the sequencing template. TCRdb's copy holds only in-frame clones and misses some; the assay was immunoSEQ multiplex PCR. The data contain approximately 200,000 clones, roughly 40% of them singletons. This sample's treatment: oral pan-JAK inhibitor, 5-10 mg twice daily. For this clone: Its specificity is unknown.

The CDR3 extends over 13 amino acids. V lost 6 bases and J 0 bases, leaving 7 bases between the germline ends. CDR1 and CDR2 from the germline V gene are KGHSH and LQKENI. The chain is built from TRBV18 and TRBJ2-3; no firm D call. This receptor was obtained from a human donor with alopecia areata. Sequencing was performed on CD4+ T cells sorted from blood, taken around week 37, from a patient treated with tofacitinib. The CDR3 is CASSTTSTDTQYF. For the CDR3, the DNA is TGTGCCAGCTCCACCACTAGCACAGATACGCAGTATTTT.